This T cell receptor (beta chain) was found in a study of TIL therapy for anti-PD-1-resistant metastatic lung cancer. Study at large: Most patients had lung adenocarcinoma.

Concerning this clone: The antigen remains undetermined.

This CDR3 has 16 residues. CDR1 is SGHRS, CDR2 YFSETQ, per germline. Unmatched junction bases numbered 12, after V lost 5 bases and J lost 3 bases. The libraries were made with immunoSEQ v3. Data came from immunoSEQ multiplex PCR; TCRdb stores just in-frame clones and leaves some out. This table has roughly 26,000 clones, roughly two thirds appearing once. Overall study results and limits: Compared with baseline intratumoral T cells, expanded TIL cultures were more clonal and less diverse (around 5.9% vs 31%). Many TIL product clones were absent from baseline tumor, suggesting clonal contraction.

Time point specified: pre-treatment sample, taken before nivolumab and TIL therapy. The tumor samples were excised metastases, mostly pleural nodules or supraclavicular lymph nodes. This rearrangement joins TRBV5-1 to TRBJ2-5; 8 bases align to TRBD1. This clonotype was obtained from a person between 30 and 80 years old with non-small cell lung cancer. Material: tumor tissue, obtained at baseline. CDR3 loop: CASRRAGGAGEETQYF. CDR3 nucleotide sequence: TGCGCCAGCAGACGCGCAGGGGGCGCCGGGGAAGAGACCCAGTACTTC. Based on the CDR3 plus reference TRBV5-1 and TRBJ2-5, the full variable domain is KAGVTQTPRYLIKTRGQQVTLSCSPISGHRSVSWYQQTPGQGLQFLFEYFSETQRNKGNFPGRFSGRQFSNSRSEMNVSTLELGDSALYLCASRRAGGAGEETQYFGPGTRLLVL.